This is a list of T cell receptor beta chains from one sample in a study of T cells in Graves' hyperthyroidism and ophthalmopathy. TCRdb re-derived calls from the multiplex PCR reads in MiXCR, one entry per CDR3 protein. The repertoire holds a few hundred thousand distinct CDR3 sequences, with approximately 16% as singletons. Sequencing input: blood. The receptors derive from a woman in her 40s with Graves' ophthalmopathy. CDR3s leave out the opening cysteine and the closing phenylalanine or tryptophan. Fields, in order: J gene, CDR3 length, V gene, CDR3 protein.

TRBJ1-2	15	TRBV28	ASSSAQGRLGLYGYT
TRBJ2-1	14	TRBV20-1	SAREPGPRSYNEQF
TRBJ2-7	12	TRBV20-1	SARWTGGTYEQY
TRBJ1-1	14	TRBV7-3	ASSDRDSWGNTEAF
TRBJ2-1	11	TRBV2	ASSLREGNEQF
TRBJ2-3	13	TRBV20-1	SASRASGSADTQY
TRBJ2-7	11	TRBV2	ASRPGPNHEQY
TRBJ1-1	13	TRBV20-1	SARAGNQMNTEAF
TRBJ2-3	13	TRBV2	ANPRQASYTDTQY
TRBJ1-3	14	TRBV11-1	ASSLPVGQSGNTIY
TRBJ1-1	10	TRBV6-1	AIWPLNTEAF
TRBJ1-1	9	TRBV30	ACTSGTEAF
TRBJ2-7	12	TRBV5-1	ASSLGGEAYEQY
TRBJ2-2	15	TRBV3-1	ASSQDRGGGGGRELF
TRBJ2-1	11	TRBV11-2	ASSLDSGREQF
TRBJ2-7	14	TRBV13	ASSPGGVRSSYEQY
TRBJ2-1	13	TRBV28	ASSVTQTGSNEQF
TRBJ2-3	13	TRBV5-1	ASSLGGSDTDTQY
TRBJ2-3	11	TRBV5-1	ASQIRGTDTQY
TRBJ2-3	15	TRBV4-1	ASSRPVGRGQSRGQY
TRBJ2-1	10	TRBV29-1	SVLAGGREQF
TRBJ2-5	12	TRBV30	AWSSSGGQGTQY
TRBJ1-1	13	TRBV12-3/TRBV12-4	ASSSRDRGITEAF
TRBJ1-5	14	TRBV5-5	ASSLAPSRGGQPQH
TRBJ2-5	11	TRBV12-5	ASGFDRAETQY
TRBJ1-1	13	TRBV6-1	ASSEVQGKGPEAF
TRBJ1-3	14	TRBV18	ASSPSRVNSGNTIY
TRBJ1-5	13	TRBV2	ASSPTGAANQPQH
TRBJ2-6	12	TRBV7-3	ASKLNSGANVLT
TRBJ2-3	15	TRBV20-1	SARDAKSSGSTDTQY
TRBJ2-3	15	TRBV12-3/TRBV12-4	ASSLRGKPTSTDTQY
TRBJ1-1	12	TRBV20-1	SALKAQGGTEAF
TRBJ1-5	12	TRBV18	ASSSYRDDQPQH
TRBJ2-4	18	TRBV27	ASSPKGLADPQRAKNIQY
TRBJ2-5	13	TRBV5-1	ASSLGWGPQETQY
TRBJ2-3	15	TRBV3-1	ASSQATSARSTDTQY
TRBJ2-5	14	TRBV11-2	ASSHTPGGLGETQY
TRBJ1-1	12	TRBV11-2	ASSSTDRNTEAF
TRBJ2-2	16	TRBV11-3	ASSLGQGGPSNTGELF